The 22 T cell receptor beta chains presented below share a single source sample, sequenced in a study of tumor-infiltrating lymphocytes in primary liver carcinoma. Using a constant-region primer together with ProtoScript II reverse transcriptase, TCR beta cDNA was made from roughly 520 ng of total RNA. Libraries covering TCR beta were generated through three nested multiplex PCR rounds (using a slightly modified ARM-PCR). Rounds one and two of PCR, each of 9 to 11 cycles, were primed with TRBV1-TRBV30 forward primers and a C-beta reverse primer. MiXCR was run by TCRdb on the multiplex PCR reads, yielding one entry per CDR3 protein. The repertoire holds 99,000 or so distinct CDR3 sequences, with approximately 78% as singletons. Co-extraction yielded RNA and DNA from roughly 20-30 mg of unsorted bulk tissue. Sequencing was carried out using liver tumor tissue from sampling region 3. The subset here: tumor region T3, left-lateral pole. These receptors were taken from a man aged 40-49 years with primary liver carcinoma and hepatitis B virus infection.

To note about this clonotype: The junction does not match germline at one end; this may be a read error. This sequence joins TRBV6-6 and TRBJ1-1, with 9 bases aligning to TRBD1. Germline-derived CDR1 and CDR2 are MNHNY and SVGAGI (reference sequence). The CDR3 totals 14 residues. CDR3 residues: CPSSGTGIRTETFF. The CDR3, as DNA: TGTCCCAGCAGTGGGACAGGGATAAGGACTGAAACATTCTTC.

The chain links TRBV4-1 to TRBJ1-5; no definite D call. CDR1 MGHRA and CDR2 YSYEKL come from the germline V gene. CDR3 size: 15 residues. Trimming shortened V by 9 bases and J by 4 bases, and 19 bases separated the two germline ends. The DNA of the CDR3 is TGCGCCAGGAGTCCCATAGAGAGGAGTAATCAGCCCCAGCATTTT. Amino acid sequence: CARSPIERSNQPQHF.

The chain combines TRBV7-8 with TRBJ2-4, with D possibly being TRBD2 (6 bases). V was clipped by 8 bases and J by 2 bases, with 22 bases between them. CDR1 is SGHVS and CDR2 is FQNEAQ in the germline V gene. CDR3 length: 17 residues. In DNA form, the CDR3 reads TGTGCCAGCGGCGGAGTAGACCGGGGGTTACCCAAAAACATTCAGTACTTC. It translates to CASGGVDRGLPKNIQYF.

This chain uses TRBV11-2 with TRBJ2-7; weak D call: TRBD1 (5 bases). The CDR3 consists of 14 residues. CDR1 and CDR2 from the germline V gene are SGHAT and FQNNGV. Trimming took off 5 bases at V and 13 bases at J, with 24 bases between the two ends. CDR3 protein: CASSHNRNSYEHYF. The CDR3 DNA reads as TGTGCCAGCAGCCATAACAGGAACTCCTACGAACACTACTTC.

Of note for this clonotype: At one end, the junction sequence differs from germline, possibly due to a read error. Here the CDR3 reads CASRLALGLAGENGQFF. The CDR3 nucleotides are TGTGCCAGCCGCCTGGCTCTAGGCCTAGCGGGAGAAAATGGGCAGTTCTTC. The chain couples TRBV5-5 to TRBJ2-1; 10 nucleotides agree with TRBD2. The CDR3 contains 17 residues. CDR1 and CDR2 from the germline V gene are SGHKS and YYEKEE (reference sequence).

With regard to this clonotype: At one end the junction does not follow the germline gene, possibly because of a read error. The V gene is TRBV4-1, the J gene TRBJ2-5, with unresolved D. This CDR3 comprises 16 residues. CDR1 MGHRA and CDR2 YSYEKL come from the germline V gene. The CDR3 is CASSQFITTSQETEYF. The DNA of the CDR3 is TGCGCCAGCAGCCAATTTATAACAACTTCCCAAGAGACCGAGTACTTC.

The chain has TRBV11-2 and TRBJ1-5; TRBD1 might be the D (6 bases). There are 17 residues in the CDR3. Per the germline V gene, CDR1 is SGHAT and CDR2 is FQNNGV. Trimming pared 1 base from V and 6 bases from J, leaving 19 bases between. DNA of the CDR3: TGTGCCAGCAGCTTAGCAGGGGTAACAGGGTGCAGTCAGCCCCAGCATTTT. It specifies CASSLAGVTGCSQPQHF.

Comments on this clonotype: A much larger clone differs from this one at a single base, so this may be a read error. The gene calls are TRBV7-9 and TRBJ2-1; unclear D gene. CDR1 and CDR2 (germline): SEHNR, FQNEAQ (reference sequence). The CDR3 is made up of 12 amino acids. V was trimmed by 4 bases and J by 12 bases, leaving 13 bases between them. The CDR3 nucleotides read TGTGCCAGCAGCTCCTCTAGTCAGGTGCAGTTCTTC. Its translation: CASSSSSQVQFF.

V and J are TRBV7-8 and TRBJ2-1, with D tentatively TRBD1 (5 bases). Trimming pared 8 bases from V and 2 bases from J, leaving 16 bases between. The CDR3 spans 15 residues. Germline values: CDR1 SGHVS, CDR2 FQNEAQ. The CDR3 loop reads CASGVGRGPYNEQFF. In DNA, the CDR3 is TGTGCCAGCGGTGTAGGAAGGGGTCCCTACAATGAGCAGTTCTTC.

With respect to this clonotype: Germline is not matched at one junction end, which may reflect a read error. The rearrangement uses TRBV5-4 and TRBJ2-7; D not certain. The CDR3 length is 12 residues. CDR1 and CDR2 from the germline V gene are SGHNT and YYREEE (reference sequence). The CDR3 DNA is TGTGCCAGCAGTCCCCGTTTGGGCGAGCTGTACTTC. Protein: CASSPRLGELYF. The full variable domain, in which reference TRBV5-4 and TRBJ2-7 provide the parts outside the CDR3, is ETGVTQSPTHLIKTRGQQVTLRCSSQSGHNTVSWYQQALGQGPQFIFQYYREEENGRGNFPPRFSGLQFPNYSSELNVNALELDDSALYLCASSPRLGELYFGPGTRLTVT.

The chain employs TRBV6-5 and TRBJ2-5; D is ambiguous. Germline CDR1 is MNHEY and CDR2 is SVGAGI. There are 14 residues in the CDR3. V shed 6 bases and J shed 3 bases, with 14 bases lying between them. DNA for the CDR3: TGTGCCAGCAGACAACAGTGGTGGGAAGAGACCCAGTACTTC. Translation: CASRQQWWEETQYF.

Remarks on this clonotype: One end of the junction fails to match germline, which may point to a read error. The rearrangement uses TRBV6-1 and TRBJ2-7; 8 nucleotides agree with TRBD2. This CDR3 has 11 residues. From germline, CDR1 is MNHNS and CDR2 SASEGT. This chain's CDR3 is CASSVWTSWIF. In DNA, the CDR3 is TGTGCCAGCAGTGTGTGGACTAGCTGGATCTTC.

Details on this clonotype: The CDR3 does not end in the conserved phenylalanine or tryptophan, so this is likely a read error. CDR3 residues: CARSQESAPRTDMQYL. The DNA of the CDR3 is TGTGCCAGAAGCCAAGAGTCAGCCCCTCGCACAGATATGCAGTATTTG. The chain joins TRBV4-2 to TRBJ2-3; no firm D call. Germline lookup yields CDR1 LGHNA and CDR2 YNFKEQ. The CDR3 is 16 amino acids.

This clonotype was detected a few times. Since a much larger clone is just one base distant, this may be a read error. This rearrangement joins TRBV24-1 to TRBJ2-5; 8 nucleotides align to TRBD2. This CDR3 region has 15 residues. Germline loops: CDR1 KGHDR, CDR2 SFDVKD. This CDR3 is CATSGAGVGQETHYF. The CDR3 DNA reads TGTGCCACCAGTGGAGCGGGAGTTGGGCAAGAGACCCATTACTTC.

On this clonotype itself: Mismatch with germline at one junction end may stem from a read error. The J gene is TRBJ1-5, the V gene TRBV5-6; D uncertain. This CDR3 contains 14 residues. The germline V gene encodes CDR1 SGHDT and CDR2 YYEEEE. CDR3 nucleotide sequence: TGTACCAGCAGCTTGGGGTTCGACAAACAGCCCCAGCATTTT. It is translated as CTSSLGFDKQPQHF.

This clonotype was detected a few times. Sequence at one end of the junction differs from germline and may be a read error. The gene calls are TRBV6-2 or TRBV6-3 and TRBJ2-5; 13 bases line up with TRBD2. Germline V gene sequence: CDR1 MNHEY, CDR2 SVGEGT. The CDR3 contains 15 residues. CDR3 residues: CVSSWTSGSGETHYF. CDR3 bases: TGTGTCAGCAGTTGGACTAGCGGGAGTGGAGAGACCCATTACTTC.

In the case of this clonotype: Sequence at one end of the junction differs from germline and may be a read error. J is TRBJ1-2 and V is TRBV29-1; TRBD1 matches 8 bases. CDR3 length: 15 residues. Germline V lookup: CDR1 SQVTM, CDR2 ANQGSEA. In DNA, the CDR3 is TGCAGCGTGGCCCCCCGCATTCAGGGGGCTTTTGGCTACATCTTC. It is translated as CSVAPRIQGAFGYIF. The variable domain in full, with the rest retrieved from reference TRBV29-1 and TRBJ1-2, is SAVISQKPSRDICQRGTSLTIQCQVDSQVTMMFWYRQQPGQSLTLIATANQGSEATYESGFVIDKFPISRPNLTFSTLTVSNMSPEDSSIYLCSVAPRIQGAFGYIFGSGTRLTVV.

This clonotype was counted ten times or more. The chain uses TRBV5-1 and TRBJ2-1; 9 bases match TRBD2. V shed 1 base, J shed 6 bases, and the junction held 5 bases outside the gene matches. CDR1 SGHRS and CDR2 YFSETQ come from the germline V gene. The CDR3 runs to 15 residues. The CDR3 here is CASSLSSGNLNEQFF. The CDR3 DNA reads TGCGCCAGCAGCTTGTCTAGCGGGAACCTCAATGAGCAGTTCTTC.

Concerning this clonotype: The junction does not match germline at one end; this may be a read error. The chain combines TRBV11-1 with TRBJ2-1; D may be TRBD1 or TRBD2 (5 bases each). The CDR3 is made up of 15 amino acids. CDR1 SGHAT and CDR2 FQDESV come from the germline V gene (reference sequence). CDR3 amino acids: CASSFQGPMYNEQFF. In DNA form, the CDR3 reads TGTGCCAGTAGCTTCCAGGGACCGATGTACAATGAGCAGTTCTTC.

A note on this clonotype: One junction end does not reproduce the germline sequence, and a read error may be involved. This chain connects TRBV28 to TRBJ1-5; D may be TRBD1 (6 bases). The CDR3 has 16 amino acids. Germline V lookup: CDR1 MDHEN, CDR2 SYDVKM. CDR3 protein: CASSPSRTAFHQPQCF. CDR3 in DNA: TGTGCCAGCAGTCCTAGCCGGACAGCATTCCATCAGCCCCAGTGTTTT.

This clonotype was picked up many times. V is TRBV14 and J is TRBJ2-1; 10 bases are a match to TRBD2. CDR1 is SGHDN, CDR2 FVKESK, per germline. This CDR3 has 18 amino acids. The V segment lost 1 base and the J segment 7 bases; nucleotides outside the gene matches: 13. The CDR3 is CASSQGLSSGRSRNEQFF. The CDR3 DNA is TGTGCCAGCAGCCAAGGGTTGTCTAGCGGGAGATCTAGGAATGAGCAGTTCTTC.

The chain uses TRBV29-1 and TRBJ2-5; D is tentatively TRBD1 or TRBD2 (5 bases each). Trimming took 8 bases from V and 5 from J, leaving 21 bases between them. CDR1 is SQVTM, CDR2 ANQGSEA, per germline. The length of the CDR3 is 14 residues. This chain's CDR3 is CSLVSGTIWETQYF. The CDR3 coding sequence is TGCAGCCTTGTGTCTGGGACCATATGGGAGACCCAGTACTTC. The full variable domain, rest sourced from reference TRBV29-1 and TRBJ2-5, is SAVISQKPSRDICQRGTSLTIQCQVDSQVTMMFWYRQQPGQSLTLIATANQGSEATYESGFVIDKFPISRPNLTFSTLTVSNMSPEDSSIYLCSLVSGTIWETQYFGPGTRLLVL.